The present T cell receptor beta chain was sequenced within a study of cytomegalovirus exposure and HLA in healthy donors (dated by TCRdb to about 2017). A note on the overall study: According to an earlier analysis of a few hundred of the donors, roughly 180 million T cells yielded approximately 120 million unique TCR beta sequences and 276 Gb of sequence data. An early release covering roughly 600 HLA-typed donors comprised 250 to 350 gigabases of sequencing data and 65 million to 100 million unique TCR sequences. Among the 398 genotyped donors, about 83% belonged to the genetic ancestry cluster associated with self-reported Caucasian donors. The aim of the study was to test whether cataloging public T cell receptors could identify signatures of past pathogen exposure. The study used immunosequencing to profile the T cell repertoires of several hundred subjects and linked those repertoires to cytomegalovirus serostatus. In addition to the first cohort of approximately 670 subjects, a separate validation cohort of approximately 130 different subjects was used. To predict cytomegalovirus infection status, the study combined high-throughput TCR immunosequencing, statistical association of individual TCRs with disease status, and machine learning. In a later analysis, previously published TCR beta repertoires from 500 to 750 donors were re-analyzed and high-resolution HLA genotyping was added so that TCR occurrence patterns could be studied. Rather than drawing on any new phenotypic data, the later analysis identified candidate immune exposures from TCR beta sequences and the way those sequences occurred across donors. To decide whether each TCR beta V gene segment behaved as functional or pseudogenic, an earlier analysis of some 600 of the donors relied on high-throughput TCR beta sequencing. Donor age, sex, ethnicity and CMV serostatus were compiled together with the repertoire data. In a later genetic analysis, genome-wide SNP genotypes for about 55% of the 666 donors were used, and that subset was treated as a discovery cohort. All discovery cohort repertoires had been generated on a single sequencing platform. HLA typing covered class I and class II loci at four-digit resolution. Typing coverage differed by locus: A, B, C, DRB1 and DQB1 were typed in about 620-640 donors, DQA1 in around 500, DPA1 in 600 to 610, and DPB1 in just under 490. Several DR-DQ haplotypes were treated as single units for association and clustering because of strong linkage in the cohort. Among some 400 genotyped donors of the cohort, an average of roughly 240,000 unique TCR beta nucleotide sequences were sequenced per donor, roughly a sixth of them non-productive. Summary of the overall study and its limitations: Because some donors lacked HLA typing at each locus, the association tests relied only on the typed subset. In a later analysis, the rate of TCR association differed among HLA loci, with DRB1 alleles having the most associated TCRs and HLA-C alleles having the fewest. The sequencing pipeline was judged likely to have produced a cluster of highly shared sequence variants as a technical artifact. In a later analysis, most CMV-associated TCR beta chains were found to appear HLA-restricted, with HLA associations seemingly driven largely by CMV exposure. A later genetic analysis associated a missense DCLRE1C variant with V-gene and J-gene trimming of TCR beta chains, and an independent cohort replicated the association. In a later genetic analysis, fewer N-insertions in productive TCRs were reported among donors in an Asian-associated ancestry cluster than the 666-donor mean. Specific HLA alleles were associated with roughly 16,000 TCR beta sequences at a false discovery rate of 0.05 in a later analysis. In a later analysis, HLA-associated TCR beta chains showed more clonal expansion and lower generation probabilities than non-associated chains that were equally common. Because counts were too low, roughly 16 rarely observed V segments, including chromosome 9 orphons, were left out of the earlier analysis of about 620 of the donors. Roughly uniform sequencing depth across donors was assumed in presence/absence analyses, although this assumption may not hold. In an earlier analysis of more than 500 of the donors, most TCR beta V segments appeared in productive rearrangements about 87% or about 30% of the time, broadly matching IMGT annotations. The classifier was reported to diagnose cytomegalovirus status with high specificity and sensitivity in both the original cohort and the validation cohort. When HLA alleles, especially DR and DQ, strongly co-occurred, attributing TCR associations to individual alleles was difficult. A further reported finding was that TCR beta sequences accurately predicted the HLA-A and HLA-B alleles for most subjects in the first cohort. It was suggested by the authors that the approach could potentially be generalized to other disease states and immunological phenotypes. In this cohort, only TCR beta chains were sequenced, and detectable features were limited by the absence of alpha or paired-chain data. Correlated functional status among segregating V segments might reflect linkage disequilibrium, but an unknown experimental factor could not be ruled out. Some IMGT-functional V segments, including TRBV6-2 and TRBV6-3, could not be distinguished by the 87-base-pair reads and were therefore excluded. A few of the identified cytomegalovirus-associated TCR beta chains were confirmed in vitro to be specific for cytomegalovirus antigens. The study listed approximately 150 TCR beta chains as associated with cytomegalovirus. While some public TCRs were present in many individuals, most TCR sequences turned up only very rarely across donors. Several of the top co-occurrence clusters appeared to be linked to parvovirus B19, influenza, CMV and Epstein-Barr virus, according to a later analysis. Immune exposure information for the cohort was limited to CMV serostatus.

Receptors were amplified or captured by the immunoSEQ multiplex PCR assay. For the multiplex PCR, a mixture combining 60 forward primers for TCR Vbeta segments and 13 reverse primers for TCR Jbeta segments was used. The CDR3 region of rearranged TCR beta genes was amplified from genomic DNA with a multiplex PCR assay. Amplified TCR beta libraries were sequenced as 87-base-pair reads on the Illumina HiSeq System. Per the original workflow: Across the 640 or so repertoires, a later analysis counted roughly 77 million unique TCR beta chains, 9.5 million to 12 million of which were shared by at least two donors. To remove PCR and sequencing errors, raw reads were error-corrected and collapsed into unique sequences using a nearest-neighbor algorithm that merged closely related sequences. V, D and J gene segments were assigned by aligning CDR3 sequences to IMGT reference sequences. Each retained sequence needed at least a six-nucleotide match to both a V gene segment and a J gene segment. A rearrangement was called productive if the CDR3 had no stop codons and remained in frame with V and J, and every other rearrangement was called non-productive. CDR3 was defined according to IMGT convention as the region running from the second conserved V-encoded cysteine to the conserved J-encoded phenylalanine. The earlier analysis of fewer than 700 of the donors excluded sequences that lacked an unambiguous match to a single V gene segment. An earlier analysis of approximately 590 of the donors called V segments functional above 56.7% productive rearrangements and segregating when the between-donor standard deviation exceeded 5%. A statistical classification framework was built for diagnosing cytomegalovirus status from the catalog of TCR beta chain sequences. V and J gene assignment, in a later analysis, came from comparing TCR nucleotide sequences with IMGT/GENE-DB human TR gene sequences. In a later analysis, CDR3 sequences and most-parsimonious VDJ recombination scenarios were assigned using the TCRdist pipeline. In a later analysis, each TCR beta chain was defined by its CDR3 amino acid sequence together with its V-gene family, and reads without a unique V-gene family were excluded. A later analysis removed roughly 590 highly shared, low-generation-probability nucleotide sequences to deal with suspected cross-contamination and a sequencing artifact. In a later analysis, a clonal expansion index was calculated for each public chain from normalized within-repertoire ranks of inferred template counts. In a later analysis, generation probabilities were computed with a VDJ recombination model fitted to out-of-frame rearrangements, and the resulting probabilities were checked against IGoR. Hypergeometric tests were used in a later analysis to score TCR-TCR, TCR-HLA and TCR-CMV co-occurrence, with a repertoire-size bias correction applied to the TCR pairs. In a later analysis, false discovery rates were estimated by permuting HLA or CMV assignments 20 times. A later analysis grouped co-occurring TCRs with DBSCAN, adding TCRdist sequence similarity when clustering within HLA-allele-positive subsets. Repertoires with fewer than 30,000 or more than 120,000 public chains were left out of co-occurrence clustering, as were about five repertoires with anomalous nucleotide sharing. The clones in this table, taken by TCRdb from immuneACCESS, are in-frame only. Not every clone is retained; where verified, under half of the shortfall comes from an unresolved V gene, and the cause of the rest is unknown. V and J calls plus clone size are reproduced from that table; the DNA served to infer D and trimming. The sample has 150,000 to 200,000 clones on record, 70% to 80% of them singletons. The ten biggest clones cover about 1% of the sample.

CDR1 and CDR2, per the germline V gene, are SGHTA and FQGNSA. The CDR3 covers 15 residues, taking in both the cysteine and the phenylalanine. The DNA shown is the 45-base CDR3, in frame from base 1. At the junction V is shortened by 5 bases and J by 0 bases, with 14 bases in between. The cohort consisted of some 670 healthy bone marrow donors. At the time of sampling, all cohort members were nominally healthy, though unrecorded immune exposures were likely present. The donor tested CMV seronegative and was one of the 352 seronegative cohort members. Every donor gave a peripheral blood sample, and the peripheral blood mononuclear cells from that sample were used for TCR beta sequencing. The Qiagen DNeasy Blood Extraction Kit was used to extract genomic DNA from the blood cell samples. As concerns this clone: There is no known antigen for this receptor. No base quality information exists; no much larger clone differs at one position.

The sequencing sample was made of PBMCs. This receptor was identified in a middle-aged woman in good health and CMV-seronegative. The sequence is built from TRBV7-2 and TRBJ2-7; possibly the D gene is TRBD1, per 6 matching bases. The CDR3 is CASSTSTGISYEQYF. The DNA is as follows: TGTGCCAGCAGCACCTCAACAGGGATCTCCTACGAGCAGTACTTC. Beyond the CDR3, the reference TRBV7-2 and TRBJ2-7 genes provide the residues; the full variable domain reads: GAGVSQSPSNKVTEKGKDVELRCDPISGHTALYWYRQSLGQGLEFLIYFQGNSAPDKSGLPSDRFSAERTGGSVSTLTIQRTQQEDSAVYLCASSTSTGISYEQYFGPGTRLTVT.